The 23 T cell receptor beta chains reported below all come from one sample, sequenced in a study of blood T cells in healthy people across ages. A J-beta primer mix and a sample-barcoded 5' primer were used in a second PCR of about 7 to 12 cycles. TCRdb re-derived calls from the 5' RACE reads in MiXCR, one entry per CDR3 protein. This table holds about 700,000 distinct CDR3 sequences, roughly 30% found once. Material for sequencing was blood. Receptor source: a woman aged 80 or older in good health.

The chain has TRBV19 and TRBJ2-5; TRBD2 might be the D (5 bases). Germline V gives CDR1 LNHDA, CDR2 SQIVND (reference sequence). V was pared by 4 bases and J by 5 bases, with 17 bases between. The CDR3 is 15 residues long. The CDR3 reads CASSTRAGGSETQYF. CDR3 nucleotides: TGTGCCAGTAGTACCCGGGCGGGTGGGTCGGAGACCCAGTACTTC.

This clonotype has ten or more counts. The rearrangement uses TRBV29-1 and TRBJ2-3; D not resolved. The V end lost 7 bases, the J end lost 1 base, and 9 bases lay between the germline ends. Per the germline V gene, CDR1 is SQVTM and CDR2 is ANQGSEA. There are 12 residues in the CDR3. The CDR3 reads CSDIKGTDTQYF. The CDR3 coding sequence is TGCAGCGACATAAAAGGCACAGATACGCAGTATTTT.

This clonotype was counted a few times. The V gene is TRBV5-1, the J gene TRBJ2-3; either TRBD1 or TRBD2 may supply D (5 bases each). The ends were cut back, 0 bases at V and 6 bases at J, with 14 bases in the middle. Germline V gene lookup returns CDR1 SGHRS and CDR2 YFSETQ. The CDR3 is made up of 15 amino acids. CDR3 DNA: TGCGCCAGCAGCTTGGCCGGGGACCGTTTCGATACGCAGTATTTT. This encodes CASSLAGDRFDTQYF.

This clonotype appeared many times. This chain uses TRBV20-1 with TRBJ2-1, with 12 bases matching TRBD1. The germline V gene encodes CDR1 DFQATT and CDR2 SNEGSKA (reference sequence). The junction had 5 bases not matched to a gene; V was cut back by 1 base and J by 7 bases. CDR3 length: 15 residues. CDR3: CSARGGTGGQNEQFF. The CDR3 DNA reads TGCAGTGCTAGAGGAGGGACAGGGGGCCAGAATGAGCAGTTCTTC.

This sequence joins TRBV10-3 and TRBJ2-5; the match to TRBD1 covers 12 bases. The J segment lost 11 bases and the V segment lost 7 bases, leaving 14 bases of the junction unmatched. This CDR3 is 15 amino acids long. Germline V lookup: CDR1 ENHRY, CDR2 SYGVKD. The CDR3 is CAINTGTGGKVEQYF. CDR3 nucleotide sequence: TGTGCCATCAATACCGGGACAGGGGGCAAAGTTGAGCAGTACTTC.

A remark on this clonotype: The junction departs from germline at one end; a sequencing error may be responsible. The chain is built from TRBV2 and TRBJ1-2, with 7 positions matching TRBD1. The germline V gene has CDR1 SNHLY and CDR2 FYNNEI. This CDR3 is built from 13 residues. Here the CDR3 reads CACSLGQTYGYTF. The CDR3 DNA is TGTGCCTGCAGTCTGGGACAGACCTATGGCTACACCTTC.

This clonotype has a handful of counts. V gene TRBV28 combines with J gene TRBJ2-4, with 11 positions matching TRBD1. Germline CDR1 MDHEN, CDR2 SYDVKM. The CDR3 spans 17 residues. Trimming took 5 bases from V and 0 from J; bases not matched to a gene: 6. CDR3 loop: CASSPGQGGLAKNIQYF. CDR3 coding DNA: TGTGCCAGCAGTCCGGGACAGGGGGGACTAGCCAAAAACATTCAGTACTTC.

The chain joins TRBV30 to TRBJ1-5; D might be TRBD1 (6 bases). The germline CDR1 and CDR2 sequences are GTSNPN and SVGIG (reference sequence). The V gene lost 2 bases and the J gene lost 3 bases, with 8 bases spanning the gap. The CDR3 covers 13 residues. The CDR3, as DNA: TGTGCCTGGAGTCGGGACACCAATCAGCCCCAGCATTTT. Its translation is CAWSRDTNQPQHF. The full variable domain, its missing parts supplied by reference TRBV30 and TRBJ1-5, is SQTIHQWPATLVQPVGSPLSLECTVEGTSNPNLYWYRQAAGRGLQLLFYSVGIGQISSEVPQNLSASRPQDRQFILSSKKLLLSDSGFYLCAWSRDTNQPQHFGDGTRLSIL.

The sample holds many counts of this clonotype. The CDR3 DNA follows: TGCAGTGCGCTGACAGGGGGTCTGCTCGGGGAGCAGTACTTC. Its translation is CSALTGGLLGEQYF. The rearrangement uses TRBV20-1 and TRBJ2-7; 9 bases are shared with TRBD1. In germline, CDR1 is DFQATT, CDR2 SNEGSKA (reference sequence). The trim removed 6 bases at V and 7 bases at J, leaving 13 bases unmatched. The CDR3 consists of 14 residues.

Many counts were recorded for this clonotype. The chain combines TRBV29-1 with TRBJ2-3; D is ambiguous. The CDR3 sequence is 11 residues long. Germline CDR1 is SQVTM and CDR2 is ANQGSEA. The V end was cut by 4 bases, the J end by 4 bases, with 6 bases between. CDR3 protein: CSVATPDTQYF. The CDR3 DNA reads TGCAGCGTTGCGACCCCAGATACGCAGTATTTT.

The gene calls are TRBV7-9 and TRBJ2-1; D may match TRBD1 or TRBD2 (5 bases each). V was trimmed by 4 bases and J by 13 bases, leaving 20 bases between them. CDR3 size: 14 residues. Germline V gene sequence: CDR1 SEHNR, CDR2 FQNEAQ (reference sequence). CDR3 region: CASSSSGAGETQFF. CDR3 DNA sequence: TGTGCCAGCAGCTCGTCCGGGGCTGGGGAGACCCAGTTCTTC. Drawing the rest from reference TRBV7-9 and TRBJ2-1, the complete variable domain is DTGVSQNPRHKITKRGQNVTFRCDPISEHNRLYWYRQTLGQGPEFLTYFQNEAQLEKSRLLSDRFSAERPKGSFSTLEIQRTEQGDSAMYLCASSSSGAGETQFFGPGTRLTVL.

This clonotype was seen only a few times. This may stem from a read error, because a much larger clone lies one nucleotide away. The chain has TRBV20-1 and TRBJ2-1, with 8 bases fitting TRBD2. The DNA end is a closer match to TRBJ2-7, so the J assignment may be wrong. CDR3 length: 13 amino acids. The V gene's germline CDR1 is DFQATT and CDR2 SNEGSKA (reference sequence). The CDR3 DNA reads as TGCAGTGCTGCGACGGGGGGGCGCAATGAGCAGTACTTC. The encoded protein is CSAATGGRNEQYF.

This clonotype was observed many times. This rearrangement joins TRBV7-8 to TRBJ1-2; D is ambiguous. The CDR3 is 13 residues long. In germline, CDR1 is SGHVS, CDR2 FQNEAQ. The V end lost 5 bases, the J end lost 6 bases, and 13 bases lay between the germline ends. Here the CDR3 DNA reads TGTGCCAGCAGCATCTCCCTCAGTAATGGCTACACCTTC. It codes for CASSISLSNGYTF.

CDR3 residues: CASSLEGGGRNQPQHF. For the CDR3, the DNA is TGCGCCAGCAGCTTGGAAGGGGGGGGTAGGAATCAGCCCCAGCATTTT. The rearrangement links TRBV5-1 to TRBJ1-5, with D perhaps matching TRBD1 (6 bases). Trimming removed 0 bases at V and 4 bases at J, with 14 bases between. Per germline, CDR1 SGHRS and CDR2 YFSETQ. The CDR3 is 16 residues long.

CDR3 coding DNA: TGCAGTGCTAGGTTTGACAGGGACCAAGAGACCCAGTACTTC. Its protein product is CSARFDRDQETQYF. The chain recombines TRBV20-1 with TRBJ2-7; 7 nucleotides agree with TRBD1. Gene TRBJ2-5 matches the end of the DNA better, so the J call may be wrong. Germline lookup yields CDR1 DFQATT and CDR2 SNEGSKA (reference sequence). The CDR3 runs 14 residues.

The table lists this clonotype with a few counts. CDR3 in amino acids: CAINDTRAPEAFF. CDR3 nucleotide sequence: TGTGCCATCAATGACACCAGGGCCCCTGAAGCTTTCTTT. The chain links TRBV10-3 to TRBJ1-1; perhaps TRBD1 as D (5 bases). In germline, CDR1 is ENHRY, CDR2 SYGVKD. The CDR3 sequence is 13 residues long. Trimming removed 7 bases at V and 6 bases at J, with 15 bases between.

Here the CDR3 DNA reads TGTGCCAGCACCGGGGACAGTCCGCCAGATACGCAGTATTTT. Translation gives CASTGDSPPDTQYF. The J gene is TRBJ2-3, the V gene TRBV12-3 or TRBV12-4; TRBD1 matches at 7 bases. With 7 bases clipped from V and 4 bases from J, the junction kept 8 bases outside the gene matches. The CDR3 length is 14 residues.

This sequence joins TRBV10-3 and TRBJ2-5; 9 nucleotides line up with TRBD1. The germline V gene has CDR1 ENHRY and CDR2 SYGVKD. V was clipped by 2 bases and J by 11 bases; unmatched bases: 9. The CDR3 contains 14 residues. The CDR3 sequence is CAISEGQGSGGQYF. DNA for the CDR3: TGTGCCATCAGTGAGGGACAGGGGTCTGGCGGGCAGTACTTC.

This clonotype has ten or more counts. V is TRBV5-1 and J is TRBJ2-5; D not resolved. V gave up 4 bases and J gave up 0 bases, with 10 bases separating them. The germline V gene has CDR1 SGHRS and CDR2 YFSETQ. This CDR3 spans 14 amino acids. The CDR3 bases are TGCGCCAGCAGCCGCCCGTCCGACCAAGAGACCCAGTACTTC. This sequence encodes CASSRPSDQETQYF.

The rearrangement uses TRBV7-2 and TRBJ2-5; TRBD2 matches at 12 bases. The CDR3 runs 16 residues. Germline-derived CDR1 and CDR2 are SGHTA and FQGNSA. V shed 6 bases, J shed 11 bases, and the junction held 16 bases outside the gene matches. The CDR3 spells CASRPLLAGGLNEQYF. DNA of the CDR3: TGTGCCAGCAGACCATTACTAGCGGGGGGACTCAATGAGCAGTACTTC. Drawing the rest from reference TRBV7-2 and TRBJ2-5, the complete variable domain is GAGVSQSPSNKVTEKGKDVELRCDPISGHTALYWYRQSLGQGLEFLIYFQGNSAPDKSGLPSDRFSAERTGGSVSTLTIQRTQQEDSAVYLCASRPLLAGGLNEQYFGPGTRLLVL.

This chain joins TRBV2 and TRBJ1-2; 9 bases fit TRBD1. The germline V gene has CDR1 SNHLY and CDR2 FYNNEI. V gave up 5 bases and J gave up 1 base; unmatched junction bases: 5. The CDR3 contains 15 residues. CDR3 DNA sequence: TGTGCCAGCAGTAATCCGGGACAGGGTAACTATGGCTACACCTTC. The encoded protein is CASSNPGQGNYGYTF. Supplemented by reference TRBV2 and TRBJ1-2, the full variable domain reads EPEVTQTPSHQVTQMGQEVILRCVPISNHLYFYWYRQILGQKVEFLVSFYNNEISEKSEIFDDQFSVERPDGSNFTLKIRSTKLEDSAMYFCASSNPGQGNYGYTFGSGTRLTVV.

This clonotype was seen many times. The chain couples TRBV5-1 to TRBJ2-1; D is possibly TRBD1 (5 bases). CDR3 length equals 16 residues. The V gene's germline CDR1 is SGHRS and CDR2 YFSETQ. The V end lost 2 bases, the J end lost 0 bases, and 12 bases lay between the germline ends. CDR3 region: CASSFGAQSSYNEQFF. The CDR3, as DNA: TGCGCCAGCAGCTTTGGGGCACAGAGCTCCTACAATGAGCAGTTCTTC.

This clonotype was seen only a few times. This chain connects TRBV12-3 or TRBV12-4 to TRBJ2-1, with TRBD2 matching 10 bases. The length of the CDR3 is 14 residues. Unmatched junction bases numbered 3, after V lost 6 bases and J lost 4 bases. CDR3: CASSTSGAYNEQFF. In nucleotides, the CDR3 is TGTGCCAGCAGCACTAGCGGGGCTTACAATGAGCAGTTCTTC.